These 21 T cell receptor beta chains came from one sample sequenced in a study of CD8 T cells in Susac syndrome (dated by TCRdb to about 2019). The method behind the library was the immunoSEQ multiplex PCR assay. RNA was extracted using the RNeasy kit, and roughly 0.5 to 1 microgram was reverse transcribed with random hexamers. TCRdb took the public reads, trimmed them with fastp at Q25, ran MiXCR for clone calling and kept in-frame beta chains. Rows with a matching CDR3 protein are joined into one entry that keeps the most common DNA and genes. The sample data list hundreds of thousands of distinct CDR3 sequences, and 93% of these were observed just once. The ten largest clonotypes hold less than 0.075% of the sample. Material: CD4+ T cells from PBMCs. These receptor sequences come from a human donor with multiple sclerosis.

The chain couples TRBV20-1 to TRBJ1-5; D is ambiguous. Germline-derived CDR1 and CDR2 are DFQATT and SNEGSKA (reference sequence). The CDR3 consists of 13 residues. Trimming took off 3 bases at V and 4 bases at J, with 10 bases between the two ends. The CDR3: CSASSGFNQPQHF. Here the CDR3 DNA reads TGCAGTGCTAGTTCCGGGTTTAATCAGCCCCAGCATTTT.

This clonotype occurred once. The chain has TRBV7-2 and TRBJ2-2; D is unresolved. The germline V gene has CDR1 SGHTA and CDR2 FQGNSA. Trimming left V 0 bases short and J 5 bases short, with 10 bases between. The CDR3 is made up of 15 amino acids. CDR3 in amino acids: CASSLAGEYTGELFF. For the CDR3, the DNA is TGTGCCAGCAGCTTAGCTGGAGAGTATACCGGGGAGCTGTTTTTT.

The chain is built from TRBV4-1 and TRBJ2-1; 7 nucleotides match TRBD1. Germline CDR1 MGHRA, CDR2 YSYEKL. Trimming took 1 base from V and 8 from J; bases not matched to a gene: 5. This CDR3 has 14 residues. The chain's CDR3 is CASSQGQGRYEQFF. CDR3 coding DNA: TGCGCCAGCAGCCAAGGACAGGGTAGGTATGAGCAGTTCTTC.

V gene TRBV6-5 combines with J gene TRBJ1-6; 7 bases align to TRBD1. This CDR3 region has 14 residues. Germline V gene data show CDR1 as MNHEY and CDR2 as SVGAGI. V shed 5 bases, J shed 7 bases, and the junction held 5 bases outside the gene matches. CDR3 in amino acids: CASSRDSWNSPLHF. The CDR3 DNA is TGTGCCAGCAGTCGGGACAGTTGGAATTCACCCCTCCACTTT.

CDR3 DNA: TGTGCCAGCAGCCCCCTGGTAGATACGCAGTATTTT. Encoded protein: CASSPLVDTQYF. The chain links TRBV11-2 to TRBJ2-3, with D hard to call. There are 12 residues in the CDR3. With 5 bases removed from V and 5 bases from J, the gap between germline ends came to 8 bases. Germline V gene lookup returns CDR1 SGHAT and CDR2 FQNNGV.

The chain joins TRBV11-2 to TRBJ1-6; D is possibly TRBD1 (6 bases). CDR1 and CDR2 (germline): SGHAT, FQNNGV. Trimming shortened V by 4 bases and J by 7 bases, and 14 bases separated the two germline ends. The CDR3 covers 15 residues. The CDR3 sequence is CASSWEPGVNSPLHF. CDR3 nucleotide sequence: TGTGCCAGCAGCTGGGAGCCAGGGGTAAATTCACCCCTCCACTTT.

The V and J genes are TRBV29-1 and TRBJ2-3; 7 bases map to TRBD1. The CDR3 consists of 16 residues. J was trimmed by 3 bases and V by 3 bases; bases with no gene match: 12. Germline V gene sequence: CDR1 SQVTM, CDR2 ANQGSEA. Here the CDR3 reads CSVDGRMGQRTDTQYF. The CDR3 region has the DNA TGCAGCGTTGATGGCAGAATGGGACAGAGAACAGATACGCAGTATTTT.

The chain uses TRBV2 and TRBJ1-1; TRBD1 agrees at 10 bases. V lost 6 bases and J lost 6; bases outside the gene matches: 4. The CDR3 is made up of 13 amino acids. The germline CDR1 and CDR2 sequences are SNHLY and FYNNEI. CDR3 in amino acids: CASRLTGGSEAFF. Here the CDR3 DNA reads TGTGCCAGCAGGCTGACAGGGGGCTCTGAAGCTTTCTTT.

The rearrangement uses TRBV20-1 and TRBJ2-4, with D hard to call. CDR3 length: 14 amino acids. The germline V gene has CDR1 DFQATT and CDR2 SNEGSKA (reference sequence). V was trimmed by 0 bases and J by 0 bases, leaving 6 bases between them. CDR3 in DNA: TGCAGTGCTAGAGAAGACGGAGCCAAAAACATTCAGTACTTC. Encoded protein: CSAREDGAKNIQYF.

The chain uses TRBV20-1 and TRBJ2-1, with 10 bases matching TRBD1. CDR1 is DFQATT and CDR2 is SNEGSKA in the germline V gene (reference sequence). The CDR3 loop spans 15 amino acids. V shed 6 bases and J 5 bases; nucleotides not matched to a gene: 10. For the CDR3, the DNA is TGCAGTGCCCAGAGAGGGACAGGGGCGCACAATGAGCAGTTCTTC. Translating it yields CSAQRGTGAHNEQFF.

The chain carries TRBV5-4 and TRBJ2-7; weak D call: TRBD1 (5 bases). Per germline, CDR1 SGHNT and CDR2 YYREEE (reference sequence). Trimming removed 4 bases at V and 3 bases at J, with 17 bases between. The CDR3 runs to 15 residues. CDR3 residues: CASSQGQGNLYEQYF. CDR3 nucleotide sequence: TGTGCCAGCAGCCAAGGACAAGGAAACCTCTACGAGCAGTACTTC.

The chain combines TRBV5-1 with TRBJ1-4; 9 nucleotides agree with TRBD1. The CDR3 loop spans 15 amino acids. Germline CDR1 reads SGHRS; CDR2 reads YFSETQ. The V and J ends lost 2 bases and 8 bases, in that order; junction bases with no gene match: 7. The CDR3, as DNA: TGCGCCAGCAGCTTCGCGGGACAGGGTGGAGAAAAACTGTTTTTT. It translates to CASSFAGQGGEKLFF.

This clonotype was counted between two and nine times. CDR3 protein: CASSLGRAGANVLTF. The DNA of the CDR3 is TGCGCCAGCAGCTTGGGCAGGGCAGGGGCCAACGTCCTGACTTTC. V is TRBV5-1 and J is TRBJ2-6, with a weak D call TRBD1 (5 bases). Trimming stripped 0 bases from V and 4 bases from J, with 8 bases between. The CDR3 runs 15 residues. Germline V lookup: CDR1 SGHRS, CDR2 YFSETQ.

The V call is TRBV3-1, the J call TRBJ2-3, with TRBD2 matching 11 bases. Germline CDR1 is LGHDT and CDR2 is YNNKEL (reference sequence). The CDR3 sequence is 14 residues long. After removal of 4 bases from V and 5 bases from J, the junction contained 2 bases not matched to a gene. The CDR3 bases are TGTGCCAGCAGCCCTCTAGCGGGGGGAGATACGCAGTATTTT. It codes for CASSPLAGGDTQYF.

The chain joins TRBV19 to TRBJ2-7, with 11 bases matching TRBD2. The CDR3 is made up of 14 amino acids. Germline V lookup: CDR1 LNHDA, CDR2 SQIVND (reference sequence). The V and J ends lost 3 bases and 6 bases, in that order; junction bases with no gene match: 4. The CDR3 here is CASSMSLAGGEQYV. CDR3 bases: TGTGCCAGTAGTATGTCGCTAGCGGGAGGCGAGCAGTACGTC.

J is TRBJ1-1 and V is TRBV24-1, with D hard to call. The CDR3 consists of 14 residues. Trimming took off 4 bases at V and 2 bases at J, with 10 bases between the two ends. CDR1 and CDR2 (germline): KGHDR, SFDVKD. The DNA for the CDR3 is TGTGCCACCAGTGACCCTCACAGTAACACTGAAGCTTTCTTT. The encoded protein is CATSDPHSNTEAFF.

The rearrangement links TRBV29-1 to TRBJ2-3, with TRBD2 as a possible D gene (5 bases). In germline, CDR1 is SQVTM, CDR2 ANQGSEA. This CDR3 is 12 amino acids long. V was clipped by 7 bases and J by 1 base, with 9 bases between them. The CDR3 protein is CSAAEGTDTQYF. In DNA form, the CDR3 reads TGCAGCGCGGCGGAGGGCACAGATACGCAGTATTTT.

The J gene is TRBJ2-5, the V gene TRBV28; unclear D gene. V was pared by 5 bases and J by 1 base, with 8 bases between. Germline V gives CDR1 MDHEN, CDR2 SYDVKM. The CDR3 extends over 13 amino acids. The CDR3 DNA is TGTGCCAGCAGTATGACGGCCCAAGAGACCCAGTACTTC. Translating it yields CASSMTAQETQYF.

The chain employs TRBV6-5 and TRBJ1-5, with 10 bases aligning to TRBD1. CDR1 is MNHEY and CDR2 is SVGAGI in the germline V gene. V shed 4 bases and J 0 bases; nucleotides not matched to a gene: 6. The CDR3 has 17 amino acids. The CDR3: CASSSSGTGVSNQPQHF. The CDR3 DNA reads TGTGCCAGCAGTTCGTCCGGGACAGGGGTTAGCAATCAGCCCCAGCATTTT.

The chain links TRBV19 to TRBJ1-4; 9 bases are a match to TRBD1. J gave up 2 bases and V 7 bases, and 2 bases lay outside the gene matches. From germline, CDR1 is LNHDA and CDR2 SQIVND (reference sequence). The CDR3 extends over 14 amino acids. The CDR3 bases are TGTGCCAGTAACAGGGGGCTGACTAATGAAAAACTGTTTTTT. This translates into CASNRGLTNEKLFF.

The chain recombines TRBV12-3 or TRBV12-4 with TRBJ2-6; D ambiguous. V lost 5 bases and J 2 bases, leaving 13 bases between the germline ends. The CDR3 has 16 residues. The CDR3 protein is CASSPPLAAGANVLTF. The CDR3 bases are TGTGCCAGCAGTCCCCCTTTGGCCGCTGGGGCCAACGTCCTGACTTTC.